Ten or more counts support the clone carrying this TCR beta chain. Its specificity is not known. This sample is part of a study of response to subunit inactivated influenza vaccine. General observations from the study: It was suggested by the authors that few new T cells are recruited by each seasonal influenza vaccination.

Looked up from germline, CDR1 is SGHRS and CDR2 is YFSETQ. The CDR3 runs to 19 residues. V was cut by 3 bases and J by 0 bases, with 21 bases left in between. TCRdb used MiXCR to reprocess the RT-PCR reads, holding one entry per CDR3 protein. The sample yields around 530,000 distinct CDR3 sequences, approximately 12% seen once. V usage is TRBV5-1 and J usage is TRBJ2-2; TRBD2 might be the D (6 bases). Sequences were derived from PBMCs from blood, sampled on the day of vaccination. The source of this sequence is a man between 45 and 60 years old who received an inactivated influenza vaccine. The CDR3 spells CASSSPGLRITSNTGELFF. DNA for the CDR3: TGCGCCAGCAGCTCCCCGGGACTGAGGATTACCTCGAACACCGGGGAGCTGTTTTTT.